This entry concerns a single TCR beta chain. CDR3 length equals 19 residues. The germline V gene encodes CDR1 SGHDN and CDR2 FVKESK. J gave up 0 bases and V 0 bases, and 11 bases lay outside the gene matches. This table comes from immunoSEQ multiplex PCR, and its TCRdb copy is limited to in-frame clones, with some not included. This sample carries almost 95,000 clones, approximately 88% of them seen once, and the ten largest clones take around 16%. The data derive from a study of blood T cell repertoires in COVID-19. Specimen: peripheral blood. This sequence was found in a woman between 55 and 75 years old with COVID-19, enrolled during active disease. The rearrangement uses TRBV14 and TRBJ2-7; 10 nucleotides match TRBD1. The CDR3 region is CASSQDGPDRGRNSYEQYF. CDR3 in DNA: TGTGCCAGCAGCCAAGATGGGCCCGACAGGGGGCGAAACTCCTACGAGCAGTACTTC. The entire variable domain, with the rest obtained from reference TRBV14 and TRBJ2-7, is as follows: EAGVTQFPSHSVIEKGQTVTLRCDPISGHDNLYWYRRVMGKEIKFLLHFVKESKQDESGMPNNRFLAERTGGTYSTLKVQPAELEDSGVYFCASSQDGPDRGRNSYEQYFGPGTRLTVT.